This T cell receptor (beta chain) appears in the sequencing data of a study of blood T cell repertoires in COVID-19. Across the whole study: Cohort 3 donors counted as recovered after two negative PCRs, clearance, or resolved symptoms. Samples taken during acute and convalescent COVID-19 were collected in the United States, Italy and Spain.

Germline V CDR1 and CDR2: MDHEN, SYDVKM. The CDR3 has 14 amino acids. V was trimmed by 1 base and J by 5 bases, leaving 8 bases between them. Per the study methods: Reference gene primer amplification in the assay estimated nucleated cell counts. Method: immunoSEQ multiplex PCR; TCRdb's copy keeps in-frame clones and lacks some. Clonal size and the V and J genes are those of that table, whereas D and trimming came from the DNA. The sample carries hundreds of thousands of clones, approximately 90% recorded once. This clone was seen once. V is TRBV28 and J is TRBJ2-2, with D hard to call. Material for sequencing was PBMCs or T cells enriched from blood (not recorded which). This TCR came from an older woman in a cohort exposed to, infected with or recovered from COVID-19 (not recorded which). This CDR3 is CASSLYQDTGELFF. CDR3 coding DNA: TGTGCCAGCAGTTTATACCAGGATACCGGGGAGCTGTTTTTT.